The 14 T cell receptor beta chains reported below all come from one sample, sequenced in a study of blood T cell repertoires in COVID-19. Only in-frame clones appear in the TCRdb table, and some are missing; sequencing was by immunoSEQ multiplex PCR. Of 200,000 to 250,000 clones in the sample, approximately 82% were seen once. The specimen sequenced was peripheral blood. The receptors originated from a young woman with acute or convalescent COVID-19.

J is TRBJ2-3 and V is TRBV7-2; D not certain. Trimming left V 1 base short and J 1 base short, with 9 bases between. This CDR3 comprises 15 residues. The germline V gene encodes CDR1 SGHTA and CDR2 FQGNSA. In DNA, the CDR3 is TGTGCCAGCAGCTTAGTAGGCGGCCGCACAGATACGCAGTATTTT. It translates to CASSLVGGRTDTQYF.

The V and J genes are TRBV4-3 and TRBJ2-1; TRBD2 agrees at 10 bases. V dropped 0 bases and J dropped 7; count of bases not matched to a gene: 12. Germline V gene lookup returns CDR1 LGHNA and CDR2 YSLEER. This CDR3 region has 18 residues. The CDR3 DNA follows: TGCGCCAGCAGCCAAGAGGCTTTAAGCGGGAGGGCGAGAAATGAGCAGTTCTTC. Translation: CASSQEALSGRARNEQFF.

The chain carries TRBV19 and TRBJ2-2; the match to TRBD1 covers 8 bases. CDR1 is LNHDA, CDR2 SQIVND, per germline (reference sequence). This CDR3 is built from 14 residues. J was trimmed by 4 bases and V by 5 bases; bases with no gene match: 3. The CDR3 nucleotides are TGTGCCAGTAGTTCAGGGGGCATCACCGGGGAGCTGTTTTTT. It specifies CASSSGGITGELFF.

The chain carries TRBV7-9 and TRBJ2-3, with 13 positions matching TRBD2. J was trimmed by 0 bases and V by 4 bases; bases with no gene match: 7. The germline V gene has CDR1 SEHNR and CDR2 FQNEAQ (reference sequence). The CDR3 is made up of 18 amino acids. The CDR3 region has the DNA TGTGCCAGCAGCTCTCCCACGGGACTAGCGGGAAGCACAGATACGCAGTATTTT. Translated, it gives CASSSPTGLAGSTDTQYF.

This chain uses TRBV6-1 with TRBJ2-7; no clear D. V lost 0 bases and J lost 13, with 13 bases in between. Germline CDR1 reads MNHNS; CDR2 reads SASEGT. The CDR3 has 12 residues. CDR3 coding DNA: TGTGCCAGCAGTGAAGCGGGCACAGAACCTTACTTC. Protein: CASSEAGTEPYF.

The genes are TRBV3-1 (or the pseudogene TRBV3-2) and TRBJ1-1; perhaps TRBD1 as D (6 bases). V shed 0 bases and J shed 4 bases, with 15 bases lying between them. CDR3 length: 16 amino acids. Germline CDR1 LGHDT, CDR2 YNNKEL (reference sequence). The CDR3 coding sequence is TGTGCCAGCAGCCAAGAACACGGGTTCAGGGGCACTGAAGCTTTCTTT. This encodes CASSQEHGFRGTEAFF.

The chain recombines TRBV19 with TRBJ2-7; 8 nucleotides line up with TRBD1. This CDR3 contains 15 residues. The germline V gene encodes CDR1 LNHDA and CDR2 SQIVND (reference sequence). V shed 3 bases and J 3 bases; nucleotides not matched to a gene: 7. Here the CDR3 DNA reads TGTGCCAGTAGTATTAGTTCAGGGGGCAACTACGAGCAGTACTTC. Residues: CASSISSGGNYEQYF.

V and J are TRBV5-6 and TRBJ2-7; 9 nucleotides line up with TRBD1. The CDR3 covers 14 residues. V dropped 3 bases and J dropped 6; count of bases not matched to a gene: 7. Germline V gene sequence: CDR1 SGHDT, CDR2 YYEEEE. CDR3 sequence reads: CASSWGTGIIEQYF. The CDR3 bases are TGTGCCAGCAGCTGGGGGACAGGGATCATCGAGCAGTACTTC.

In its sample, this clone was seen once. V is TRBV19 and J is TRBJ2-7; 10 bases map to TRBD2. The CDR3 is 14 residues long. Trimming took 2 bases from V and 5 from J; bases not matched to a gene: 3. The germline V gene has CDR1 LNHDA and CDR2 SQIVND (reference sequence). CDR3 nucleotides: TGTGCCAGTAGTATACTAGCGGGGGACGACGAGCAGTACTTC. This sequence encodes CASSILAGDDEQYF.

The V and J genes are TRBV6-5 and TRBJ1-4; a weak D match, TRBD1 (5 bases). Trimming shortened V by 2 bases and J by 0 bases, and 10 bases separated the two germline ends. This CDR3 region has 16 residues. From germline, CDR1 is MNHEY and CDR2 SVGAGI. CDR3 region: CASSYQGGTTNEKLFF. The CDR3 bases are TGTGCCAGCAGTTACCAGGGTGGTACAACTAATGAAAAACTGTTTTTT.

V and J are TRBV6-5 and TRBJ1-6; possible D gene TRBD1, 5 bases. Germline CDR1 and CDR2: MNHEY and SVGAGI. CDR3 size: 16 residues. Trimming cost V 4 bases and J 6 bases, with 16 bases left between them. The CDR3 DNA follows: TGTGCCAGCAGTTTCTCCATGGGGGGGGTTAATTCACCCCTCCACTTT. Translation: CASSFSMGGVNSPLHF.

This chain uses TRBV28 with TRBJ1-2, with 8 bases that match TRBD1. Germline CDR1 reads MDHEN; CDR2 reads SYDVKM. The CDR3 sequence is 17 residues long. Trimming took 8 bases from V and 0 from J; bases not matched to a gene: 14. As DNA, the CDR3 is TGTGCCAGCGCGCCAGGGGGCGCCATTGGCTCTAACTATGGCTACACCTTC. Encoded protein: CASAPGGAIGSNYGYTF.

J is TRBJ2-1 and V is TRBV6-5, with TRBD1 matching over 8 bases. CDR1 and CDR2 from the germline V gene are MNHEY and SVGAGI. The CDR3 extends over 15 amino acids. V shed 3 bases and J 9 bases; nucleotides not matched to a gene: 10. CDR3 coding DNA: TGTGCCAGCAGTTATAGGCAGGGGGCCCCCCGTGAGCAGTTCTTC. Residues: CASSYRQGAPREQFF.

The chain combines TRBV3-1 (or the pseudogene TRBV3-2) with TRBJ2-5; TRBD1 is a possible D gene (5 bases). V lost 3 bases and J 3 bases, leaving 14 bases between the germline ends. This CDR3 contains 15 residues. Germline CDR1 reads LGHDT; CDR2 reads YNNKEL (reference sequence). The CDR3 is CASSQDGQGEETQYF. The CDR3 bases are TGTGCCAGCAGCCAGGACGGGCAGGGCGAAGAGACCCAGTACTTC.